Following are 32 T cell receptor beta chains from one sample sequenced in a study of T cells in women clearing cervical HPV infection. The data were produced by immunoSEQ multiplex PCR, yet TCRdb's version contains in-frame clones alone and is incomplete. This sample contains 25,000 to 35,000 clones. What was sequenced was blood buffy coat. These receptors all come from a woman between 18 and 75 years old with a cervical HPV16 infection that either progressed to CIN3+ or cleared (not recorded which).

With regard to this clone: The read stops 3 residues short of the end of the CDR3; the missing end is completed from the germline J gene. The chain has TRBV20-1 and TRBJ1-3, with no clear D. Per germline, CDR1 DFQATT and CDR2 SNEGSKA (reference sequence). The CDR3 is 14 amino acids. V lost 5 bases and J lost 0, with 11 bases in between. The part of the CDR3 DNA that was read is TGCAGTGCTTCCGAGGGCCTCTCTGGAAACACC. Amino acids: CSASEGLSGNT. The full CDR3 is CSASEGLSGNTIYF.

A remark on this clone: The sequenced fragment ends 3 residues before the CDR3 boundary, so the rest is inferred from the germline J gene. This chain links TRBV20-1 with TRBJ2-1; 8 bases match TRBD1. Trimming at V came to 2 bases and at J to 4 bases, leaving 4 bases not matched to a gene. CDR1 DFQATT and CDR2 SNEGSKA come from the germline V gene (reference sequence). The CDR3 extends over 14 amino acids. The CDR3 sequence is CSARWTGFYNEQFF. The DNA read from the CDR3 is TGCAGTGCTAGATGGACAGGGTTTTACAATGAG.

Concerning this clone itself: The missing CDR3 end, 3 residues past where the read stops, is filled in from the germline J gene. The chain combines TRBV24-1 with TRBJ2-2; 11 bases fit TRBD1. V dropped 3 bases and J dropped 0; count of bases not matched to a gene: 5. The germline V gene has CDR1 KGHDR and CDR2 SFDVKD. CDR3 size: 18 residues. The DNA read from the CDR3 is TGTGCCACCAGTGATGAGGACAGGGGGCTCTCGAACACCGGGGAG. This gives the protein CATSDEDRGLSNTGE. The full CDR3 protein reads CATSDEDRGLSNTGELFF.

On this clone itself: The CDR3 end is not reached by the read, which stops 3 residues before it; the germline J gene fills it in. The chain joins TRBV7-3 to TRBJ1-2; 12 bases fit TRBD1. Germline loops: CDR1 SGHTA, CDR2 FQGTGA. The junction had 4 bases not matched to a gene; V was cut back by 5 bases and J by 3 bases. The CDR3 runs 15 residues. Partial CDR3 DNA: TGTGCCAGCAGCCTCCGGGACAGGGGGCACTATGGC. This sequence encodes CASSLRDRGHYG. In full, the CDR3 reads CASSLRDRGHYGYTF.

In regard to this clone: The CDR3 end lies 3 residues beyond the end of the read and is filled in from the germline J gene. This chain connects TRBV19 to TRBJ1-2; 9 bases are a match to TRBD1. CDR1 is LNHDA and CDR2 is SQIVND in the germline V gene (reference sequence). This CDR3 is built from 15 residues. Trimming at V came to 5 bases and at J to 5 bases, leaving 9 bases not matched to a gene. The CDR3 here is CASSPRDREGYGYTF. CDR3 bases read: TGTGCCAGTAGTCCACGGGACAGGGAAGGGTATGGC. The full variable domain, in which reference TRBV19 and TRBJ1-2 provide the parts outside the CDR3, is DGGITQSPKYLFRKEGQNVTLSCEQNLNHDAMYWYRQDPGQGLRLIYYSQIVNDFQKGDIAEGYSVSREKKESFPLTVTSAQKNPTAFYLCASSPRDREGYGYTFGSGTRLTVV.

Turning to this clone: The missing CDR3 end, 3 residues past where the read stops, is filled in from the germline J gene. The chain is built from TRBV7-9 and TRBJ1-1; D unresolved. This CDR3 is built from 15 residues. V lost 1 base and J 0 bases, leaving 9 bases between the germline ends. CDR1 and CDR2 (germline): SEHNR, FQNEAQ (reference sequence). The sequenced CDR3 bases are TGTGCCAGCAGCTTAGGAGAGCCGTTGAACACTGAA. Translation: CASSLGEPLNTE. The complete CDR3 sequence is CASSLGEPLNTEAFF.

Of note for this clone: The CDR3 end falls 3 residues outside the read, so it is completed with the germline J gene. V usage is TRBV6-2 or TRBV6-3 and J usage is TRBJ1-5; D not resolved. Germline V lookup: CDR1 MNHEY, CDR2 SVGEGT. Trimming removed 0 bases at V and 7 bases at J, with 7 bases between. The CDR3 spans 13 residues. The CDR3 spells CASSYSPGQPQHF. The part of the CDR3 DNA that was read is TGTGCCAGCAGTTACTCGCCCGGGCAGCCC.

With regard to this clone: The read gets to within 3 residues of the CDR3 end, and the germline J gene fills in the rest. The rearrangement joins TRBV18 to TRBJ1-1; 8 bases are a match to TRBD1. This CDR3 has 14 amino acids. V lost 4 bases and J lost 2; bases outside the gene matches: 3. Germline lookup yields CDR1 KGHSH and CDR2 LQKENI. CDR3 in amino acids: CASSRDRGNTEAFF. The part of the CDR3 DNA that was read is TGTGCCAGCTCACGAGACAGGGGAAACACTGAA.

Note on this clone: With the read ending 3 residues before the CDR3 end, the germline J gene is used to fill in that end. V is TRBV6-4 and J is TRBJ2-3; 8 positions match TRBD1. The CDR3 has 14 amino acids. J gave up 2 bases and V 6 bases, and 4 bases lay outside the gene matches. Germline V gene sequence: CDR1 MRHNA, CDR2 SNTAGT. The DNA read from the CDR3 is TGTGCCAGCAGGACAGGGGCACACACAGATACG. Translation gives CASRTGAHTDT. The entire CDR3 is CASRTGAHTDTQYF.

Comments on this clone: The read terminates 3 residues ahead of where the CDR3 ends, so the germline J gene completes it. This chain connects TRBV5-1 to TRBJ2-5; 11 bases fit TRBD1. The CDR3 is made up of 19 amino acids. Germline CDR1 reads SGHRS; CDR2 reads YFSETQ. Trimming took 0 bases from V and 3 from J; bases not matched to a gene: 13. This chain's CDR3 is CASSLAVIMDRGQEETQYF. Partial CDR3 DNA: TGCGCCAGCAGCTTGGCCGTTATTATGGACAGGGGGCAAGAAGAGACC.

In the case of this clone: The CDR3 end is not reached by the read, which stops 3 residues before it; the germline J gene fills it in. V is TRBV18 and J is TRBJ2-3; 12 bases are a match to TRBD2. The CDR3 has 16 residues. CDR1 and CDR2 from the germline V gene are KGHSH and LQKENI. With V trimmed by 1 base and J by 2 bases, 1 base remained unmatched. The chain's CDR3 is CASSPRTSGTTDTQYF. The part of the CDR3 DNA that was read is TGTGCCAGCTCACCACGGACTAGCGGGACCACAGATACG.

Notes on this clone: With the read ending 3 residues before the CDR3 end, the germline J gene is used to fill in that end. V gene TRBV6-2 or TRBV6-3 combines with J gene TRBJ2-2; 7 bases fit TRBD2. The germline V gene has CDR1 MNHEY and CDR2 SVGEGT. The CDR3 totals 16 residues. The trim removed 1 base at V and 0 bases at J, leaving 2 bases unmatched. The sequenced part of the CDR3 DNA is TGTGCCAGCAGTTACTTGGGGGGGACGAACACCGGGGAG. It is translated as CASSYLGGTNTGE. The entire CDR3 protein is CASSYLGGTNTGELFF.

On this clone: The CDR3 goes on 3 residues after the read ends, and that part is filled in from the germline J gene. V and J are TRBV2 and TRBJ2-1; D unresolved. This CDR3 has 13 residues. CDR1 and CDR2 from the germline V gene are SNHLY and FYNNEI. Deletions cut 7 bases from V and 8 bases from J, with 15 bases between. CDR3 loop: CASILTSPHEQFF. The DNA read from the CDR3 is TGTGCCAGCATTTTAACATCTCCCCATGAG.

Details on this clone: The read halts 3 residues ahead of the CDR3 end, with the missing end drawn from the germline J gene. J is TRBJ2-2 and V is TRBV5-1; TRBD1 aligns across 8 bases. Unmatched junction bases numbered 3, after V lost 2 bases and J lost 3 bases. The CDR3 has 15 amino acids. Germline CDR1 and CDR2: SGHRS and YFSETQ. The CDR3 bases that were read are TGCGCCAGCAGCTTACTGACAGGGGACACCGGGGAG. It specifies CASSLLTGDTGE. The entire CDR3 protein is CASSLLTGDTGELFF.

Note on this clone: Read coverage stops 3 residues before the CDR3 terminus; the germline J gene supplies the remainder. The chain has TRBV5-4 and TRBJ1-1; 7 bases line up with TRBD1. This CDR3 is built from 14 residues. The germline gives CDR1 SGHNT, CDR2 YYREEE (reference sequence). The V gene end was trimmed by 4 bases and the J gene end by 4 bases; junction bases not matched to a gene: 7. The CDR3 here is CASSKDREGTEAFF. CDR3 bases read: TGTGCCAGCAGCAAAGACAGGGAGGGCACTGAA. Filled out from reference TRBV5-4 and TRBJ1-1, the complete variable domain reads ETGVTQSPTHLIKTRGQQVTLRCSSQSGHNTVSWYQQALGQGPQFIFQYYREEENGRGNFPPRFSGLQFPNYSSELNVNALELDDSALYLCASSKDREGTEAFFGQGTRLTVV.

CDR3 DNA, as far as it was read: TGTGCCAGCAGCAGCGAGCGGATCTACAATGAG. Its translation: CASSSERIYNE. The full CDR3 reads CASSSERIYNEQFF. The J gene is TRBJ2-1, the V gene TRBV7-9; D is possibly TRBD2 (5 bases). The DNA ends 3 residues before the CDR3 does, and the rest of the CDR3 is filled in from the germline J gene. The CDR3 is 14 residues long. Germline CDR1 is SEHNR and CDR2 is FQNEAQ (reference sequence). Trimming left V 5 bases short and J 3 bases short, with 11 bases between. The full variable domain, with the rest looked up from reference TRBV7-9 and TRBJ2-1, is DTGVSQNPRHKITKRGQNVTFRCDPISEHNRLYWYRQTLGQGPEFLTYFQNEAQLEKSRLLSDRFSAERPKGSFSTLEIQRTEQGDSAMYLCASSSERIYNEQFFGPGTRLTVL.

Concerning this clone: The sequenced fragment ends 3 residues before the CDR3 boundary, so the rest is inferred from the germline J gene. The chain couples TRBV13 to TRBJ2-1, with 9 bases lining up with TRBD1. The CDR3 is 16 amino acids. Germline V lookup: CDR1 PRHDT, CDR2 FYEKMQ (reference sequence). The trim removed 5 bases at V and 6 bases at J, leaving 11 bases unmatched. The CDR3 loop reads CASSPPLGTGFNEQFF. The sequenced part of the CDR3 DNA is TGTGCCAGCAGCCCACCCTTAGGGACAGGGTTCAATGAG.

The CDR3 spells CSAIRTGRGPNTGELFF. The CDR3 bases that were read are TGCAGTGCTATAAGGACAGGGAGGGGACCGAACACCGGGGAG. This chain joins TRBV20-1 and TRBJ2-2, with D possibly being TRBD1 (8 bases). The read gets to within 3 residues of the CDR3 end, and the germline J gene fills in the rest. V was cut by 4 bases and J by 0 bases, with 18 bases left in between. There are 17 residues in the CDR3. The germline CDR1 and CDR2 sequences are DFQATT and SNEGSKA (reference sequence).

Details on this clone: Its ends do not fully match the called genes, so a read error is possible. From the germline J gene comes the end of the CDR3, since the read stops 3 residues before it. V usage is TRBV4-2 and J usage is TRBJ1-2, with D perhaps matching TRBD1 (6 bases). The germline V gene has CDR1 LGHNA and CDR2 YNFKEQ. The length of the CDR3 is 13 residues. CDR3: CASSQNRAYGYTF. The CDR3 bases that were read are TGCGCCAGCAGCCAAAACAGGGCCTATGGC.

Remarks on this clone: The read ends 3 residues before the CDR3 terminus; that terminus is restored from the germline J gene. The V call is TRBV7-2, the J call TRBJ2-3; TRBD2 agrees at 8 bases. The junction had 8 bases not matched to a gene; V was cut back by 7 bases and J by 5 bases. Germline CDR1 SGHTA, CDR2 FQGNSA. This CDR3 contains 14 residues. CDR3 DNA (partial): TGTGCCAGCAACCCGGGGGGGCCCGGAGATACG. Translated: CASNPGGPGDT. The CDR3, in full, reads CASNPGGPGDTQYF.

To note about this clone: With the read ending 3 residues before the CDR3 end, the germline J gene is used to fill in that end. The chain employs TRBV5-1 and TRBJ2-2; perhaps TRBD2 as D (6 bases). The germline V and J ends were trimmed by 4 bases and 6 bases, with 16 bases remaining between them. This CDR3 contains 15 residues. Germline CDR1 is SGHRS and CDR2 is YFSETQ. The covered CDR3 bases are TGCGCCAGCAGCGAACAAGATCGGGGGTCCGGGGAG. It encodes CASSEQDRGSGE. The full CDR3 is CASSEQDRGSGELFF.

As to this clone: The junction shows a germline mismatch at one end, possibly a read error. The CDR3 end is not reached by the read, which stops 3 residues before it; the germline J gene fills it in. The gene calls are TRBV7-7 and TRBJ1-2; no definite D call. Germline V gene data show CDR1 as SSHAT and CDR2 as FNYEAQ (reference sequence). The CDR3 has 13 amino acids. The sequenced CDR3 bases are TGTGCTAGCAGCAGATCTCAGGCCTACGAC. It translates to CASSRSQAYD. The entire CDR3 sequence reads CASSRSQAYDYTF.

In the case of this clone: The CDR3 end is not reached by the read, which stops 3 residues before it; the germline J gene fills it in. The rearrangement uses TRBV28 and TRBJ1-1; TRBD1 aligns across 8 bases. V was clipped by 7 bases and J by 4 bases; unmatched bases: 8. This CDR3 is 14 amino acids long. Germline assignment: CDR1 MDHEN and CDR2 SYDVKM. The CDR3 bases that were read are TGTGCCAGCACTGTACAGGGGGGAGGCACTGAA. Its protein product is CASTVQGGGTE. The CDR3 in full is CASTVQGGGTEAFF.

Points on this clone: Read data end 3 residues before the CDR3 end; the end is taken from the germline J gene. The gene calls are TRBV7-9 and TRBJ1-1; 9 bases fit TRBD1. The CDR3 contains 15 residues. Germline loops: CDR1 SEHNR, CDR2 FQNEAQ (reference sequence). The part of the CDR3 DNA that was read is TGTGCCAGCAGCTTAGGGGACAGGGTTAAAATAGAA. Translating gives CASSLGDRVKIE. The whole CDR3 protein is CASSLGDRVKIEAFF.

Notes on this clone: The read ends 3 residues early relative to the CDR3; the germline J gene fills the gap. This chain uses TRBV6-2 or TRBV6-3 with TRBJ1-3, with D possibly matching TRBD1 (5 bases). The CDR3 length is 14 residues. The germline V gene has CDR1 MNHEY and CDR2 SVGEGT. V was clipped by 4 bases and J by 0 bases, with 7 bases between them. The part of the CDR3 DNA that was read is TGTGCCAGCAGTTCAGGGATCTCTGGAAACACC. This encodes CASSSGISGNT. The entire CDR3 protein reads CASSSGISGNTIYF.

CDR3 region: CASSPEEGLYGYTF. The CDR3 DNA, read in part, is TGTGCCAGCAGCCCGGAGGAGGGTTTGTATGGC. The chain links TRBV5-6 to TRBJ1-2; D uncertain. Read coverage stops 3 residues before the CDR3 terminus; the germline J gene supplies the remainder. The CDR3 is 14 residues long. V was trimmed by 4 bases and J by 5 bases, leaving 15 bases between them. Germline CDR1 SGHDT, CDR2 YYEEEE.

Points on this clone: The CDR3 end is not reached by the read, which stops 3 residues before it; the germline J gene fills it in. The rearrangement uses TRBV20-1 and TRBJ2-7; D is possibly TRBD2 (6 bases). The length of the CDR3 is 13 residues. V was trimmed by 5 bases and J by 5 bases, leaving 16 bases between them. CDR1 is DFQATT, CDR2 SNEGSKA, per germline (reference sequence). This CDR3 is CSAYMRSGHEQYF. CDR3 bases read: TGCAGTGCTTACATGCGCAGCGGGCACGAG.

A remark on this clone: The missing CDR3 end, 3 residues past where the read stops, is filled in from the germline J gene. The chain links TRBV28 to TRBJ2-3, with 8 bases lining up with TRBD1. The germline V gene has CDR1 MDHEN and CDR2 SYDVKM. V shed 8 bases and J 1 base; nucleotides not matched to a gene: 5. The CDR3 spans 14 residues. The covered CDR3 bases are TGTGCCAGCGAATCGGGACAGGGCACAGATACG. It translates to CASESGQGTDT. The CDR3 in its entirety is CASESGQGTDTQYF.

Regarding this clone: The CDR3 end falls 3 residues outside the read, so it is completed with the germline J gene. The chain combines TRBV19 with TRBJ1-6, with TRBD1 matching over 7 bases. CDR3 length equals 16 residues. Germline lookup yields CDR1 LNHDA and CDR2 SQIVND (reference sequence). V lost 2 bases, J lost 3 bases, and 4 bases stayed unmatched. Partial CDR3 DNA: TGTGCCAGTAGTATAAACTGGGACAGCTATAATTCACCC. Its protein product is CASSINWDSYNSP. The complete CDR3 reads CASSINWDSYNSPLHF.

Turning to this clone: Read sequence stops 3 residues before the CDR3 end, and the germline J gene provides the missing end. The chain uses TRBV12-3 or TRBV12-4 and TRBJ2-3; no clear D gene. The CDR3 totals 12 residues. The sequenced CDR3 bases are TGTGCCAGCAGTTTAGGAGAAAAGGCG. Its translation is CASSLGEKA. The full CDR3 protein reads CASSLGEKAQYF.

In the case of this clone: The CDR3 end is not reached by the read, which stops 3 residues before it; the germline J gene fills it in. The chain recombines TRBV11-2 with TRBJ2-5; 11 positions match TRBD2. CDR1 SGHAT and CDR2 FQNNGV come from the germline V gene. The CDR3 contains 15 residues. The ends lost 4 bases at V and 3 bases at J; junction bases unmatched: 4. CDR3: CASSSPSGGKETQYF. The CDR3 DNA, read in part, is TGTGCCAGCAGCTCCCCTAGCGGGGGGAAAGAGACC. The variable domain in full, with the rest retrieved from reference TRBV11-2 and TRBJ2-5, is EAGVAQSPRYKIIEKRQSVAFWCNPISGHATLYWYQQILGQGPKLLIQFQNNGVVDDSQLPKDRFSAERLKGVDSTLKIQPAKLEDSAVYLCASSSPSGGKETQYFGPGTRLLVL.

In regard to this clone: The read finishes 3 residues shy of the CDR3 end, and the germline J gene is used to complete it. The chain carries TRBV6-2 or TRBV6-3 and TRBJ1-3; a possible D gene is TRBD1 (5 bases). The CDR3 extends over 16 amino acids. The V end was cut by 1 base, the J end by 0 bases, with 10 bases between. Germline lookup yields CDR1 MNHEY and CDR2 SVGEGT. This CDR3 is CASSYFGGSSGNTIYF. The CDR3 bases that were read are TGTGCCAGCAGTTACTTCGGGGGAAGCTCTGGAAACACC.